This T cell receptor (beta chain) was found in a study of T cell repertoires in cytomegalovirus infection (dated by TCRdb to the late 2010s). For context, the study as a whole: Alongside well-studied HLA-B-restricted epitopes, the peptide stimulations were aimed at recently identified HLA-C-restricted CMV epitopes, whose presentation resists viral immunomodulation. Because public TCR beta signatures pointed to carriage of CMV infection together with the matching HLA type, the HLA type of each donor mattered for the analysis. What the authors observed across the whole study: The ex vivo response was dominated by HLA-C-restricted CMV-specific TCR beta clonotypes, which also provided the single most frequent clonotype in two of eight donors. Cumulative frequency of public TCR beta family members discriminated carriers of CMV infection plus the relevant HLA type in this cohort and an independent approximately 350-donor cohort.

In regard to this clonotype: Its recognized antigen is unknown. The record has no base qualities; no much larger clone is one base away.

TCRdb lists the instrument as Illumina HiSeq 1500. The public reads were quality trimmed at Q25 with fastp and then assembled into clones with MiXCR by TCRdb, keeping productive beta chains. Under each unique CDR3 protein, matching rows form one entry showing the most common genes and DNA. Recorded for this sample are approximately 990,000 distinct CDR3 sequences; around 31% of them occurred a single time. Jointly, the top ten make up around an eighth of the sample. The treatment or condition label of this sample denotes: in vitro stimulation with specific CMV peptide epitopes to enrich CMV-specific T cells. The sequenced sample was cultured CD8+ T cells from PBMCs, obtained from culture after CMV antigen stimulation. The receptor's source is a human donor in good health (CMV status not recorded). Some clones in this sample may be carry-over from other donors' samples.

The encoded CDR3 is CASSPGSMVDTEAFF. In nucleotides, the sequence is TGTGCCAGCAGCCCCGGGAGTATGGTGGACACTGAAGCTTTCTTT. The chain is made from TRBV7-3 and TRBJ1-1; the D gene is unclear. Looking up the germline V gene yields CDR1 SGHTA and CDR2 FQGTGA. V is shortened by 5 bases, J by 3 bases, and the region joining them spans 16 bases. The CDR3 goes from the cysteine to the phenylalanine over 15 residues. The read is trimmed to its CDR3 DNA, 45 bases read in frame from base 1.